The next 28 T cell receptor beta chains were all read from a single sample in a study of T cells in Graves' hyperthyroidism and ophthalmopathy. Amplification of TCR beta CDR3 regions used RNA as the template. The primer set for the first-round RT-PCR of the TCR CDR3 was HTBI. TCRdb re-called the multiplex PCR reads with MiXCR, one entry per CDR3 protein. The table includes more than 650,000 distinct CDR3 sequences, around 15% detected once. Sequenced: blood. These receptors all stem from a woman aged 18-29 years with Graves' hyperthyroidism.

On this clonotype: In this CDR3 the conserved last residue, phenylalanine or tryptophan, is missing, so a read error is likely. The chain links TRBV7-9 to TRBJ2-3; TRBD1 aligns across 9 bases. The CDR3 is made up of 16 amino acids. The ends lost 8 bases at V and 4 bases at J; junction bases unmatched: 13. Germline loops: CDR1 SEHNR, CDR2 FQNEAQ (reference sequence). CDR3 coding DNA: TGTGCCAGCCCGACCGGGACAGGGATTTCGTCAGATACGCAGTATCTT. Protein sequence: CASPTGTGISSDTQYL.

This clonotype was picked up many times. CDR3 protein: CASSPGQLNEKLFF. The CDR3 region has the DNA TGTGCCAGCTCACCGGGACAGCTCAATGAAAAACTGTTTTTT. The chain has TRBV3-1 and TRBJ1-4, with TRBD1 identical over 7 bases. This CDR3 spans 14 amino acids. V was clipped by 8 bases and J by 5 bases; unmatched bases: 8. Per the germline V gene, CDR1 is LGHDT and CDR2 is YNNKEL (reference sequence).

This clonotype was observed at least ten times. V gene TRBV20-1 combines with J gene TRBJ1-4; 7 nucleotides agree with TRBD1. CDR3 size: 17 residues. The J segment lost 0 bases and the V segment lost 2 bases, leaving 9 bases of the junction unmatched. Germline CDR1 is DFQATT and CDR2 is SNEGSKA (reference sequence). The chain's CDR3 is CSARLQGYRATNEKLFF. CDR3 nucleotide sequence: TGCAGTGCTAGACTACAGGGGTACAGGGCAACTAATGAAAAACTGTTTTTT.

The sample holds a few counts of this clonotype. V gene TRBV9 combines with J gene TRBJ2-1, with 7 bases that match TRBD2. J lost 2 bases, V lost 1 base, and 0 bases had no gene match. Germline V gene sequence: CDR1 SGDLS, CDR2 YYNGEE. The CDR3 totals 14 residues. This CDR3 is CASSVSGTYNEQFF. The DNA for the CDR3 is TGTGCCAGCAGCGTAAGCGGGACCTACAATGAGCAGTTCTTC.

This clonotype was counted many times. CDR3 sequence: CASSQVPGEGTEAFF. The CDR3 DNA reads TGTGCCAGCAGCCAAGTACCGGGGGAGGGCACTGAAGCTTTCTTT. The V call is TRBV3-1, the J call TRBJ1-1, with TRBD1 as a possible D gene (5 bases). V was trimmed by 1 base and J by 4 bases, leaving 13 bases between them. The CDR3 sequence is 15 residues long. Germline V lookup: CDR1 LGHDT, CDR2 YNNKEL (reference sequence).

This clonotype was counted only a few times. The rearrangement links TRBV19 to TRBJ1-2, with 7 bases that match TRBD1. The CDR3 length is 12 residues. CDR1 is LNHDA and CDR2 is SQIVND in the germline V gene (reference sequence). The V and J ends lost 9 bases and 7 bases, in that order; junction bases with no gene match: 8. The CDR3 nucleotides read TGTGCCAGCTCTGGACAGGTAGTTGGCTACACCTTC. It yields the protein CASSGQVVGYTF.

The chain combines TRBV6-2 or TRBV6-3 with TRBJ2-2; 8 bases agree with TRBD2. There are 17 residues in the CDR3. CDR1 is MNHEY, CDR2 SVGEGT, per germline. V lost 0 bases and J lost 1; bases outside the gene matches: 4. The CDR3 spells CASSYSILAGNTGELFF. In DNA form, the CDR3 reads TGTGCCAGCAGTTACTCGATTCTAGCGGGGAACACCGGGGAGCTGTTTTTT.

This clonotype was recorded a few times. This chain links TRBV28 with TRBJ1-5, with D possibly TRBD1 on 6 matching bases. The CDR3 contains 16 residues. CDR1 and CDR2 from the germline V gene are MDHEN and SYDVKM. V lost 2 bases and J 5 bases, leaving 16 bases between the germline ends. DNA for the CDR3: TGTGCCAGCAGTTTACCCCCGGACAGTTCCTATCAGCCCCAGCATTTT. Residues: CASSLPPDSSYQPQHF.

This clonotype has at least ten counts. The genes are TRBV20-1 and TRBJ2-5; 11 bases align to TRBD2. CDR3 length: 16 residues. The germline V gene encodes CDR1 DFQATT and CDR2 SNEGSKA (reference sequence). Germline trimming cut 5 bases from V and 5 bases from J; bases unmatched to any gene: 13. The CDR3 spells CSALGLAGGSRETQYF. CDR3 DNA: TGCAGTGCTTTGGGTCTAGCGGGAGGTAGTCGGGAGACCCAGTACTTC.

The chain carries TRBV19 and TRBJ2-1; 10 nucleotides match TRBD2. The CDR3 has 16 amino acids. Germline trimming cut 3 bases from V and 4 bases from J; bases unmatched to any gene: 6. Germline V gives CDR1 LNHDA, CDR2 SQIVND (reference sequence). The CDR3 DNA is TGTGCCAGTAGTATGGGGCCACTAGCGGGATACAATGAGCAGTTCTTC. This translates into CASSMGPLAGYNEQFF.

There are many counts of this clonotype. DNA of the CDR3: TGTGCCAGCAGTTCATTAAGAAGGAACACTGAAGCTTTCTTT. Amino acids: CASSSLRRNTEAFF. The chain uses TRBV28 and TRBJ1-1; D unclear. The length of the CDR3 is 14 residues. Trimming took off 4 bases at V and 1 base at J, with 10 bases between the two ends. Germline CDR1 MDHEN, CDR2 SYDVKM.

The table lists this clonotype with a few counts. A read error may account for a junction end that differs from germline. The chain links TRBV15 to TRBJ1-5, with a tentative D call TRBD1 (5 bases). This CDR3 has 16 amino acids. The V gene's germline CDR1 is LNHNV and CDR2 YYDKDF (reference sequence). DNA for the CDR3: TGTGCCACCAGCGGAGACGGGGGTTGGAGCAATCAGCCCCAGCATTTT. Translated: CATSGDGGWSNQPQHF.

The chain links TRBV4-2 to TRBJ2-1, with a tentative D call TRBD1 (6 bases). The CDR3 is made up of 14 amino acids. The V gene's germline CDR1 is LGHNA and CDR2 YNFKEQ. V was pared by 2 bases and J by 7 bases, with 12 bases between. The CDR3 reads CASSQPDRPNEQFF. The CDR3 DNA follows: TGTGCCAGCAGCCAACCCGACAGGCCGAATGAGCAGTTCTTC.

This clonotype has a count of ten or more. V and J are TRBV7-2 and TRBJ2-7, with 11 bases that match TRBD1. The CDR3 contains 16 residues. Trimming removed 1 base from V and 3 bases from J; junction bases left unmatched: 5. Germline CDR1 reads SGHTA; CDR2 reads FQGNSA. CDR3 region: CASSLVGGTGGYEQYF. For the CDR3, the DNA is TGTGCCAGCAGCTTAGTAGGGGGGACAGGGGGCTACGAGCAGTACTTC.

CDR3 loop: CASNTQPGTFYEQYF. CDR3 sequence (DNA): TGTGCCAGCAACACCCAACCCGGGACATTCTACGAGCAGTACTTC. The chain combines TRBV7-8 with TRBJ2-7, with D possibly matching TRBD1 (6 bases). The germline CDR1 and CDR2 sequences are SGHVS and FQNEAQ. The CDR3 loop spans 15 amino acids. V shed 7 bases and J shed 3 bases, with 19 bases lying between them.

The chain recombines TRBV20-1 with TRBJ2-1; D uncertain. Trimming shortened V by 3 bases and J by 1 base, and 16 bases separated the two germline ends. CDR1 and CDR2 (germline): DFQATT, SNEGSKA (reference sequence). There are 16 residues in the CDR3. As DNA, the CDR3 is TGCAGTGCTAGTCTCTTGATCCCCGGGTCCTACAATGAGCAGTTCTTC. It codes for CSASLLIPGSYNEQFF.

This clonotype was recorded many times. The V and J genes are TRBV7-2 and TRBJ2-7; D unresolved. Trimming took 2 bases from V and 2 from J, leaving 16 bases between them. This CDR3 contains 16 residues. Per the germline V gene, CDR1 is SGHTA and CDR2 is FQGNSA. As DNA, the CDR3 is TGTGCCAGCAGCTTACGGGTCCTCCCCGCCCCCTACGAGCAGTACTTC. It translates to CASSLRVLPAPYEQYF.

This clonotype has a handful of counts. The genes are TRBV10-3 and TRBJ1-1; D gene unclear. V was clipped by 5 bases and J by 3 bases, with 7 bases between them. Germline V CDR1 and CDR2: ENHRY, SYGVKD. The CDR3 has 12 amino acids. The CDR3 here is CAISRADTEAFF. In nucleotides, the CDR3 is TGTGCCATCAGTAGGGCGGACACTGAAGCTTTCTTT.

This clonotype came up many times. The gene calls are TRBV12-3 or TRBV12-4 and TRBJ2-3; no definite D call. This CDR3 spans 13 amino acids. Deletions cut 6 bases from V and 4 bases from J, with 11 bases between. The CDR3 nucleotides read TGTGCCAGCAGCCTCAGCCAGTCAGATACGCAGTATTTT. It codes for CASSLSQSDTQYF.

V is TRBV11-2 and J is TRBJ2-3; 7 positions match TRBD1. The trim removed 3 bases at V and 2 bases at J, leaving 8 bases unmatched. The germline V gene encodes CDR1 SGHAT and CDR2 FQNNGV. This CDR3 has 16 residues. CDR3 coding DNA: TGTGCCAGCAGCTTTGGTGGGACAGCCGACACAGATACGCAGTATTTT. The encoded protein is CASSFGGTADTDTQYF.

This clonotype has more than one count but fewer than ten. This chain connects TRBV7-2 to TRBJ2-7, with 8 positions matching TRBD2. The CDR3 consists of 15 residues. Looked up from germline, CDR1 is SGHTA and CDR2 is FQGNSA. Trimming took 4 bases from V and 2 from J; bases not matched to a gene: 7. CDR3 coding DNA: TGTGCCAGCAGCTCGTTACTAGCGGTTCCCTACGAGCAGTACTTC. Its protein is CASSSLLAVPYEQYF.

Many counts were recorded for this clonotype. The gene calls are TRBV7-9 and TRBJ1-1; D call uncertain. From germline, CDR1 is SEHNR and CDR2 FQNEAQ (reference sequence). Trimming shortened V by 1 base and J by 10 bases, and 13 bases separated the two germline ends. CDR3 size: 13 residues. This CDR3 is CASSLVSGLGAFF. For the CDR3, the DNA is TGTGCCAGCAGCTTAGTGTCCGGGCTCGGAGCTTTCTTT. Full variable domain (remainder filled in from reference TRBV7-9 and TRBJ1-1): DTGVSQNPRHKITKRGQNVTFRCDPISEHNRLYWYRQTLGQGPEFLTYFQNEAQLEKSRLLSDRFSAERPKGSFSTLEIQRTEQGDSAMYLCASSLVSGLGAFFGQGTRLTVV.

This clonotype was recorded at least ten times. This rearrangement joins TRBV7-9 to TRBJ2-5; tentatively, D is TRBD1 or TRBD2 (5 bases each). V was cut by 5 bases and J by 2 bases, with 18 bases left in between. The CDR3 has 16 amino acids. The germline gives CDR1 SEHNR, CDR2 FQNEAQ (reference sequence). The chain's CDR3 is CASSRRDGAEQETQYF. CDR3 in DNA: TGTGCCAGCAGCCGACGGGATGGGGCAGAACAAGAGACCCAGTACTTC. Full variable domain (outside the CDR3, taken from reference TRBV7-9 and TRBJ2-5): DTGVSQNPRHKITKRGQNVTFRCDPISEHNRLYWYRQTLGQGPEFLTYFQNEAQLEKSRLLSDRFSAERPKGSFSTLEIQRTEQGDSAMYLCASSRRDGAEQETQYFGPGTRLLVL.

This chain joins TRBV4-1 and TRBJ1-2; a weak D match, TRBD1 (6 bases). Germline V CDR1 and CDR2: MGHRA, YSYEKL. V was trimmed by 3 bases and J by 2 bases, leaving 16 bases between them. The CDR3 consists of 16 residues. For the CDR3, the DNA is TGCGCCAGCAGCCACGCCGGTCAGGGGCCAAACTATGGCTACACCTTC. Protein sequence: CASSHAGQGPNYGYTF.

This clonotype was seen only a few times. The genes are TRBV3-1 and TRBJ2-1, with D uncertain. Trimming stripped 3 bases from V and 0 bases from J, with 9 bases between. This CDR3 contains 15 residues. Germline assignment: CDR1 LGHDT and CDR2 YNNKEL (reference sequence). The CDR3: CASSQGWGSYNEQFF. In DNA form, the CDR3 reads TGTGCCAGCAGCCAGGGATGGGGCTCCTACAATGAGCAGTTCTTC.

This clonotype was seen at least ten times. This rearrangement joins TRBV27 to TRBJ2-7, with D possibly being TRBD2 (5 bases). V was trimmed by 10 bases and J by 2 bases, leaving 9 bases between them. CDR3 length: 11 residues. Germline CDR1 reads MNHEY; CDR2 reads SMNVEV (reference sequence). CDR3 in amino acids: CATGLAYEQYF. Here the CDR3 DNA reads TGTGCCACCGGACTTGCCTACGAGCAGTACTTC.

The gene calls are TRBV6-1 and TRBJ2-5, with D perhaps given as TRBD1 or TRBD2 (5 bases each). The CDR3 is 16 residues long. V lost 1 base, J lost 1 base, and 13 bases lay in between. In germline, CDR1 is MNHNS, CDR2 SASEGT. The CDR3 DNA sequence: TGTGCCAGCAGTGAAGGATACGGGACGCCCCAAGAGACCCAGTACTTC. As protein: CASSEGYGTPQETQYF.

This clonotype has at least ten counts. The rearrangement joins TRBV30 to TRBJ1-1, with unresolved D. The V gene lost 4 bases and the J gene lost 2 bases, with 5 bases spanning the gap. Germline-derived CDR1 and CDR2 are GTSNPN and SVGIG (reference sequence). CDR3 length: 11 residues. The DNA of the CDR3 is TGTGCCTGGAAGGGTAACACTGAAGCTTTCTTT. It yields the protein CAWKGNTEAFF.